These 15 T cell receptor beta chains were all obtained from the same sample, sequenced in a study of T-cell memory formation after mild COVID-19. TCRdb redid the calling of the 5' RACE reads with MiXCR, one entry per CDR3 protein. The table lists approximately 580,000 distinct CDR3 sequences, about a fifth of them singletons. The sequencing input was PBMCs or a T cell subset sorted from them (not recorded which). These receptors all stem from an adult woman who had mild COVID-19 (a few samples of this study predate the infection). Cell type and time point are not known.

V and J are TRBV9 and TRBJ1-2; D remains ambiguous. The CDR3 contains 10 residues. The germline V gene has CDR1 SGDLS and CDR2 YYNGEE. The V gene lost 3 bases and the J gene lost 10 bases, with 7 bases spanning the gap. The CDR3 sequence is CASSGAVYTF. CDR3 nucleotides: TGTGCCAGCAGCGGAGCGGTCTACACCTTC.

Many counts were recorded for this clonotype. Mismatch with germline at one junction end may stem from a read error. The CDR3 sequence: CASSLAADTQYF. The CDR3, as DNA: TGTGCCAGCAGCTTAGCAGCGGATACGCAGTATTTT. J is TRBJ2-3 and V is TRBV5-1, with D unclear. Germline V lookup: CDR1 SGHRS, CDR2 YFSETQ. This CDR3 contains 12 residues.

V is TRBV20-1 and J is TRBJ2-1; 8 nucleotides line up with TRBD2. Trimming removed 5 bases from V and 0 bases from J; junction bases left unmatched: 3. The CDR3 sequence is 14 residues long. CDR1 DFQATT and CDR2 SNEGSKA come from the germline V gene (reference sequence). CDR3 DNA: TGCAGTGCTGTAGCGGGAAGCTCCTACAATGAGCAGTTCTTC. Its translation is CSAVAGSSYNEQFF.

The CDR3 region is CASSAQGYSNQPQHF. The CDR3, as DNA: TGTGCCAGCAGTGCTCAGGGGTATAGCAATCAGCCCCAGCATTTT. This chain uses TRBV6-5 with TRBJ1-5; the D gene is possibly TRBD1 (6 bases). This CDR3 has 15 residues. Germline V CDR1 and CDR2: MNHEY, SVGAGI. The V gene lost 5 bases and the J gene lost 0 bases, with 11 bases spanning the gap.

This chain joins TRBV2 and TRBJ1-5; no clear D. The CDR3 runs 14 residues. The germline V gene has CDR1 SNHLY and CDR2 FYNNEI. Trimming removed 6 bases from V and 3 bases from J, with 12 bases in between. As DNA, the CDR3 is TGTGCCAGCAGCCCCGGGAGCTACAATCAGCCCCAGCATTTT. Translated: CASSPGSYNQPQHF.

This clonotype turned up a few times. The CDR3 DNA is TGTGCCAGCAGCTCCAACCAGGGGGCATCCTACAATGAGCAGTTCTTC. This translates into CASSSNQGASYNEQFF. This rearrangement joins TRBV13 to TRBJ2-1, with 8 nucleotides matching TRBD1. The germline CDR1 and CDR2 sequences are PRHDT and FYEKMQ (reference sequence). This CDR3 spans 16 amino acids. Trimming removed 4 bases from V and 1 base from J; junction bases left unmatched: 6.

The CDR3 here is CASSPTGFSSTDTQYF. The CDR3 region has the DNA TGTGCCAGCAGTCCTACAGGGTTCTCTAGCACAGATACGCAGTATTTT. V is TRBV27 and J is TRBJ2-3, with D possibly being TRBD1 (6 bases). CDR1 MNHEY and CDR2 SMNVEV come from the germline V gene (reference sequence). The CDR3 has 16 amino acids. Trimming took off 5 bases at V and 0 bases at J, with 15 bases between the two ends.

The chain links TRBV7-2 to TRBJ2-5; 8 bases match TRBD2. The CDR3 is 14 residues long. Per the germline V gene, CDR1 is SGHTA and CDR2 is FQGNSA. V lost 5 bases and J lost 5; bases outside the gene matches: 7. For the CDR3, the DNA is TGTGCCAGCAGCCAGACAGCGGGAGAGGAGACCCAGTACTTC. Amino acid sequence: CASSQTAGEETQYF. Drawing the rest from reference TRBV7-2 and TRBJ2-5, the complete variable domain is GAGVSQSPSNKVTEKGKDVELRCDPISGHTALYWYRQSLGQGLEFLIYFQGNSAPDKSGLPSDRFSAERTGGSVSTLTIQRTQQEDSAVYLCASSQTAGEETQYFGPGTRLLVL.

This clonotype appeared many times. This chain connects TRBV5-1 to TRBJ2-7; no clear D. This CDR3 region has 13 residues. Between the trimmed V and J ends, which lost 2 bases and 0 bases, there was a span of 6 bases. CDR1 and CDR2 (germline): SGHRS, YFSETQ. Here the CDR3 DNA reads TGCGCCAGCAGCTTCGGTGGCTCCTACGAGCAGTACTTC. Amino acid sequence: CASSFGGSYEQYF.

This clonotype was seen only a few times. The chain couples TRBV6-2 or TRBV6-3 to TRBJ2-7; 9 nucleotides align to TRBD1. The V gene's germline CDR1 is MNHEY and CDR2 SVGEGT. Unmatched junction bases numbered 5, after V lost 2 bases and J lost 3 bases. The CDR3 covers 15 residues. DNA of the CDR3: TGTGCCAGCAGTTACCGGAGACAGGGGGACTACGAGCAGTACTTC. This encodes CASSYRRQGDYEQYF.

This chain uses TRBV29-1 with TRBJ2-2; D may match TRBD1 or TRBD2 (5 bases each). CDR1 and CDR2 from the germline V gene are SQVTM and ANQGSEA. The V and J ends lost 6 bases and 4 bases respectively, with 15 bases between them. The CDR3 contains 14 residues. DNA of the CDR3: TGCAGCGTCGTACGGGACGTAGGCACCGGGGAGCTGTTTTTT. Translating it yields CSVVRDVGTGELFF.

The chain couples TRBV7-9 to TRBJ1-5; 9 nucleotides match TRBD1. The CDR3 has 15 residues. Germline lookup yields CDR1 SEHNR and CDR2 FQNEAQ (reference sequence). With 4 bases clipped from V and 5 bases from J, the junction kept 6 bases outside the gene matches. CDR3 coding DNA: TGTGCCAGCAGCTCGCGGGGACAGGGTGATCAGCCCCAGCATTTT. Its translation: CASSSRGQGDQPQHF.

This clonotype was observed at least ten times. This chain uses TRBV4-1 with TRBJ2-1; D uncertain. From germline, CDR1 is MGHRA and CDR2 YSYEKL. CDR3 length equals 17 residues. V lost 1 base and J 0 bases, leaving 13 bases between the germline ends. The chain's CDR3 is CASSQGAWRSSYNEQFF. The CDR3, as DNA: TGCGCCAGCAGCCAAGGGGCATGGCGGAGCTCCTACAATGAGCAGTTCTTC.

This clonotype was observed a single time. CDR3 nucleotides: TGTGCCAGCAGGAGTCAGAATTTATACGAGCAGTACTTC. The encoded protein is CASRSQNLYEQYF. This rearrangement joins TRBV12-3 or TRBV12-4 to TRBJ2-7, with no clear D. V was shortened by 6 bases and J by 4 bases, with 13 bases between the two germline ends. This CDR3 spans 13 amino acids.

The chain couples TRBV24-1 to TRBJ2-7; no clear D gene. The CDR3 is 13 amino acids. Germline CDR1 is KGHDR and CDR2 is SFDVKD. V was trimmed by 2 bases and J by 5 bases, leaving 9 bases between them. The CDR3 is CATSDSKTHEQYF. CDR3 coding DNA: TGTGCCACCAGTGATTCCAAAACCCACGAGCAGTACTTC.